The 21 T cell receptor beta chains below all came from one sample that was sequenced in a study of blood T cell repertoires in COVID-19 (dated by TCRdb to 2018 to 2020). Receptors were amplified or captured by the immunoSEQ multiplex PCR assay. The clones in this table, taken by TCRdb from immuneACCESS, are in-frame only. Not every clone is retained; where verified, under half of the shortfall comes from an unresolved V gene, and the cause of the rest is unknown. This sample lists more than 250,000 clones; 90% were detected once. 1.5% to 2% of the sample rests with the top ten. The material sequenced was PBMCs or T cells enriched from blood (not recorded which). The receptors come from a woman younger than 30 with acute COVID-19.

The DNA for the CDR3 is TGTGCCAGCAACCCCCGCAGGGGGGCTCACTACGAGCAGTACTTC. Residues: CASNPRRGAHYEQYF. The chain employs TRBV7-2 and TRBJ2-7; maybe TRBD1 (7 bases). Trimming took 7 bases from V and 3 from J, leaving 19 bases between them. The CDR3 sequence is 15 residues long. The germline CDR1 and CDR2 sequences are SGHTA and FQGNSA.

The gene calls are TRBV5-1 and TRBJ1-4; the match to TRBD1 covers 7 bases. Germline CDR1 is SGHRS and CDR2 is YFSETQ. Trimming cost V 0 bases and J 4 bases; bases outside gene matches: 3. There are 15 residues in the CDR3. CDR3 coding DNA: TGCGCCAGCAGCTTGGAAGGGGGCTTTAATGAAAAACTGTTTTTT. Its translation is CASSLEGGFNEKLFF.

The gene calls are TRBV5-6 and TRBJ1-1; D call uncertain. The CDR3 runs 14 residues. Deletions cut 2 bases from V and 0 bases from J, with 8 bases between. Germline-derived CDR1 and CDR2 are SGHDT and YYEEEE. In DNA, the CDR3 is TGTGCCAGCAGCTTTACGCAGATGAACACTGAAGCTTTCTTT. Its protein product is CASSFTQMNTEAFF.

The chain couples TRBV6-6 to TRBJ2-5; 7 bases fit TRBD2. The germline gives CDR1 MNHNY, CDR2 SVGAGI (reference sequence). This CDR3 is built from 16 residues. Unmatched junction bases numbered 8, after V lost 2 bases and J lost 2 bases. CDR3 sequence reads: CASSYGLAALQETQYF. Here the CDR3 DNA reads TGTGCCAGCAGTTACGGGCTAGCGGCCTTGCAAGAGACCCAGTACTTC.

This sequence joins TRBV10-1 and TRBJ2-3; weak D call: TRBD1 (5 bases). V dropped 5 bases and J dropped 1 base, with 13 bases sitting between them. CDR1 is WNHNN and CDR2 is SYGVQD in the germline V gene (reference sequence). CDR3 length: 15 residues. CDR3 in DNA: TGCGCCAGCAGTCAGAGGTTAGGGGGCACAGATACGCAGTATTTT. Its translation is CASSQRLGGTDTQYF.

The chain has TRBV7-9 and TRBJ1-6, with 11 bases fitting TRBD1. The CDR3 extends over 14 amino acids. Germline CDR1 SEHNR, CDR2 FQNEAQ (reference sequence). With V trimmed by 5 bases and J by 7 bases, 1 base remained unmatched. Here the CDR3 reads CASSRDRGNSPLHF. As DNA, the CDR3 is TGTGCCAGCAGCCGGGACAGGGGGAATTCACCCCTCCACTTT.

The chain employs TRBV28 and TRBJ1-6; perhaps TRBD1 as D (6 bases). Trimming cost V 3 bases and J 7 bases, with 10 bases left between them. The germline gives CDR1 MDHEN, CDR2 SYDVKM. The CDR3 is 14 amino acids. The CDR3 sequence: CASSLAGANSPLHF. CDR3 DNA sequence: TGTGCCAGCAGTTTGGCAGGGGCGAATTCACCCCTCCACTTT.

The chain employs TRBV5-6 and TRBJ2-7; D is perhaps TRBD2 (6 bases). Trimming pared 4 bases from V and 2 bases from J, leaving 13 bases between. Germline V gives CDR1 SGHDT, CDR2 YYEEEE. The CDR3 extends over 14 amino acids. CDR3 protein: CASSPRGTAYEQYF. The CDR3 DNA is TGTGCCAGCAGCCCACGCGGGACGGCCTACGAGCAGTACTTC.

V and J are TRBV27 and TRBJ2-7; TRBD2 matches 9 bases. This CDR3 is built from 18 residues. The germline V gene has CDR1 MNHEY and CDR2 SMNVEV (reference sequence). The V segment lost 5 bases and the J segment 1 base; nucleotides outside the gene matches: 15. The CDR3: CASSPYPTRLADSYEQYF. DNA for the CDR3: TGTGCCAGCAGTCCCTACCCAACCCGACTAGCGGATTCCTACGAGCAGTACTTC.

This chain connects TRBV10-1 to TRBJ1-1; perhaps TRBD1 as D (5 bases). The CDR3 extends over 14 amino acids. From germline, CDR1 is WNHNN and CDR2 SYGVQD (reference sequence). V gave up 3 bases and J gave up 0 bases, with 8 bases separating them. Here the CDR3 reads CASSDDSLNTEAFF. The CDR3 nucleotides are TGCGCCAGCAGTGATGACAGCCTGAACACTGAAGCTTTCTTT.

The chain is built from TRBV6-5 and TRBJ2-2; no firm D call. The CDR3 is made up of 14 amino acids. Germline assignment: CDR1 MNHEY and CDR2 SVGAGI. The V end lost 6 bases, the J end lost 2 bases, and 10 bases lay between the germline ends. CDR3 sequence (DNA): TGTGCCAGCAGGGCCGACACCAACACCGGGGAGCTGTTTTTT. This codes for CASRADTNTGELFF.

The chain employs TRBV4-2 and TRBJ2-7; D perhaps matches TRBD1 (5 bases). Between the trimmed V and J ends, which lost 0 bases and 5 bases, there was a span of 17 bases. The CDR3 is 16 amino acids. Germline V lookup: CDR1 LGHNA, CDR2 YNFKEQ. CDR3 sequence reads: CASSQDPQGSWNEQYF. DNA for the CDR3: TGTGCCAGCAGCCAAGATCCCCAGGGCTCCTGGAACGAGCAGTACTTC.

The CDR3 nucleotides are TGTGCCAGCAGCCCCGCGGCGGGAGGCCCCAGCACCGGGGAGCTGTTTTTT. Translating it yields CASSPAAGGPSTGELFF. This chain joins TRBV11-2 and TRBJ2-2; TRBD2 matches at 8 bases. Losses at the gene ends were 5 bases for V and 4 bases for J; bases not matched to a gene: 12. The CDR3 has 17 residues. Germline values: CDR1 SGHAT, CDR2 FQNNGV.

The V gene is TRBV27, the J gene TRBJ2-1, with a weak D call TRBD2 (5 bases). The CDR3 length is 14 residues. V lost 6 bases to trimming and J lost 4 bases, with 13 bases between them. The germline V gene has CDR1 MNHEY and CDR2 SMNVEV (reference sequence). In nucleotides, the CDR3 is TGTGCCAGCAGCACAACTAGTTTGTACAATGAGCAGTTCTTC. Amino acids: CASSTTSLYNEQFF.

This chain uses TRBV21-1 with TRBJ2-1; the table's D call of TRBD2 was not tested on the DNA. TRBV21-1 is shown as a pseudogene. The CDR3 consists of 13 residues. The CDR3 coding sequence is TGTGCCAGCAGCAGCGCATACTACAATGAGCAGTTCTTC. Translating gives CASSSAYYNEQFF.

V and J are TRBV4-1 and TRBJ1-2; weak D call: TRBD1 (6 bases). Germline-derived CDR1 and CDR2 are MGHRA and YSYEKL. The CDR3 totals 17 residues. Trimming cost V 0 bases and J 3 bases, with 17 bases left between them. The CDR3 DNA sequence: TGCGCCAGCAGCCAAGAAAGTTCGCGGGGGCGTGACTATGGCTACACCTTC. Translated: CASSQESSRGRDYGYTF.

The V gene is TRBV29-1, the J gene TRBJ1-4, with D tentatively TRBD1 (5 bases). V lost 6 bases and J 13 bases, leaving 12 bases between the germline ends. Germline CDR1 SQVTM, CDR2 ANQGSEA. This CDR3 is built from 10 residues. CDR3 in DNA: TGCAGCGTATATCAGGGAATACTGTTTTTT. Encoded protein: CSVYQGILFF.

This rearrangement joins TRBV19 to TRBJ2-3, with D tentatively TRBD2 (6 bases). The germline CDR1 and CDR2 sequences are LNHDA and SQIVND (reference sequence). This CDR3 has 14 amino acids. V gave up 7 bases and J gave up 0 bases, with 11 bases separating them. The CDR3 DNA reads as TGTGCCAGTAAATTCGCGGGGAGCACAGATACGCAGTATTTT. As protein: CASKFAGSTDTQYF.

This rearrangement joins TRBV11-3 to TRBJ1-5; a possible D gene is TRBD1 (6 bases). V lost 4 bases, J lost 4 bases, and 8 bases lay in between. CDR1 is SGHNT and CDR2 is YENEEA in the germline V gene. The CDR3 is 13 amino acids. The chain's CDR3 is CASSSDRNQPQHF. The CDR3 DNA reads TGTGCCAGCAGCTCTGACAGGAATCAGCCCCAGCATTTT.

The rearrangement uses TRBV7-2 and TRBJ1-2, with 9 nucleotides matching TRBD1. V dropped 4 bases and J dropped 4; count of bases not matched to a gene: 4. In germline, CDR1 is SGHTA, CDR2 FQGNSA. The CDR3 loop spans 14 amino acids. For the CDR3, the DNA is TGTGCCAGCAGCTCAAAGACAGGGGGCTATGGCTACACCTTC. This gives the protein CASSSKTGGYGYTF.

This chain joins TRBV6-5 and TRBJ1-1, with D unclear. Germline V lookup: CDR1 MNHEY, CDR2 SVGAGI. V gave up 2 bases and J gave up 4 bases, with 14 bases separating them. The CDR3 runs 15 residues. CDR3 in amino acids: CASSYAGYEGTEAFF. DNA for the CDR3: TGTGCCAGCAGTTACGCCGGGTACGAGGGCACTGAAGCTTTCTTT.